This TCR beta chain was identified during a study of beta chain features in type 1 diabetes (dated by TCRdb to between 2017 and 2018). With respect to the entire study: Patients and healthy donors did not differ in mean age, gender distribution, total cell number or subset yield. A total of about 100 million sorted cells were examined across all samples, and RNA yield correlated strongly with the number of cells per subset. The study compared TCRB repertoires of sorted circulating CD4+ T cell subsets between recently diagnosed type 1 diabetes patients and matched healthy donors. Regulatory and stem cell-like memory subsets were obtained from only 8 patients and roughly eight healthy donors, while naive and central memory subsets were obtained from all 30 or so donors. What the research found in general, with its limitations: Shorter templates might have been favored by PCR, but patient and control samples were amplified and corrected together, so both groups would have been affected equally by any skew. Because cDNA was sequenced instead of genomic DNA, activated cells with high expression could be over-represented, although the groups did not differ in activation or CD3 levels. Patients with type 1 diabetes made fewer insertions and deleted more nucleotides at VDJ recombination sites, implying thymic rearrangement abnormalities. A moderate but significant shortening of TCRB CDR3 length was observed in type 1 diabetes patients in all four CD4+ subsets. Naive, central memory and regulatory TCRB repertoires appeared to be more alike among patients than among healthy donors. Only small numbers of individuals were included in the HLA sub-analyses, which left unresolved whether HLA type had any influence on TCRB rearrangement.

The table lists this clone with many counts. It has no known antigen specificity. No qualities accompany the bases; no much larger clone lies one base away. The entire isolated RNA was reverse transcribed using the High Capacity cDNA Reverse Transcription Kit, and thus expressed TCRB transcripts were sequenced. Naive, central memory and regulatory T cell samples underwent deep immunoSEQ sequencing, averaging about 3.5 million total reads per sample. Sorted cells were lysed in RLT buffer and RNA was extracted with DNase-treated RNeasy Micro or Mini kits, depending on cell number. Each cell subset was processed separately to prevent cross-contamination, with patient and healthy donor samples processed together. The immunoSEQ multiplex PCR was used to amplify TCRB sequences from cDNA, yielding 87-bp fragments that span the CDR3 region. Amplicons were sequenced on the Illumina HiSeq platform. As for how the authors treated the data: Synthetic template baselines were used to correct PCR bias computationally, reads within Hamming distance 2 were collapsed, and singletons that could not be merged were discarded. By aligning reads against IMGT, V, D and J genes, CDR3 length, and insertions or deletions at six rearrangement sites were assigned. Within each subset, clonotype counts were normalized to sorted cell number, and only after that were true diversity and Gini coefficients computed with the tcR R package. The overlap coefficient, calculated on TCRB nucleotide sequences, was used to measure repertoire sharing. This immuneACCESS table, as held by TCRdb, lists in-frame sequences with V and J called but not all clones. Of the missing ones, under half trace to an unresolved V gene in checked studies; the others have no known cause. V, J and clone size reflect that table, while D and trimming were determined from the DNA. The table for this sample lists fewer than 400,000 clones; 7.5% to 9% of them were counted only once. 0.44% of the sample rests with the top ten.

A single peripheral blood draw of about 116 mL on average was collected from each donor into heparinised tubes. Naive, central memory, regulatory and stem cell-like memory CD4+ T cells were sorted on a BD FACSAria II using a panel including CD45RO, CCR7, CD25, CD127, CD95 and CD27. Purity was above 95% for every sorted population. Right away, PBMCs were isolated by Lymphoprep density gradient centrifugation and were stained directly, with no culture step. So that batch effects would be minimized, each experiment stained and sorted samples in pairs, pairing one healthy donor with one patient. The sequenced sample consisted of central memory CD4+ T cells from blood. This clonotype was obtained from a woman aged 18-30 years in good health.

The DNA is as follows: TGTGCCAGCAGCTCCCAGAGGGGCTACGAGCAGTACTTC. It specifies CASSSQRGYEQYF. The rearrangement joined TRBV7-6 to TRBJ2-7; the D segment is perhaps TRBD1 or TRBD2, each sharing 5 matched bases. The germline V gene specifies SGHVS as CDR1 and FNYEAQ as CDR2. Trimming takes 4 bases from V and 3 bases from J, and the germline ends sit 10 bases apart. The CDR3 runs 13 amino acids, cysteine and phenylalanine included. Only the CDR3 DNA stays, 39 bases, in frame from base 1. The CDR3, completed at both ends by the reference TRBV7-6 and TRBJ2-7 genes, gives the full variable domain GAGVSQSPRYKVTKRGQDVALRCDPISGHVSLYWYRQALGQGPEFLTYFNYEAQQDKSGLPNDRFSAERPEGSISTLTIQRTEQRDSAMYRCASSSQRGYEQYFGPGTRLTVT.